This entry is about one T cell receptor (beta chain). Its antigen is still unknown. The CDR3 contains 15 residues. Trimming shortened V by 1 base and J by 4 bases, and 11 bases separated the two germline ends. The germline V gene encodes CDR1 LNHDA and CDR2 SQIVND (reference sequence). This sample stems from a study of cytomegalovirus exposure and HLA in healthy donors. Study findings and constraints: Analysis performed later showed TCR beta chains linked to HLA being more clonally expanded than equally common others. CMV serostatus was the only immune exposure information that was available.

The PCR was carried out with 60 Vbeta primers and 13 Jbeta primers. Method: immunoSEQ multiplex PCR; TCRdb's copy keeps in-frame clones and lacks some. The data contain 150,000 to 200,000 clones, approximately 82% of them seen just once; the ten biggest clones take up over 9%. The specimen sequenced was PBMCs. The chain couples TRBV19 to TRBJ2-1, with D maybe TRBD2 (5 bases). This TCR was sampled from a man aged 18 to 30 in good health and CMV-seropositive. The CDR3 here is CASSIGEYPYNEQFF. CDR3 DNA: TGTGCCAGTAGTATAGGGGAGTACCCGTACAATGAGCAGTTCTTC.